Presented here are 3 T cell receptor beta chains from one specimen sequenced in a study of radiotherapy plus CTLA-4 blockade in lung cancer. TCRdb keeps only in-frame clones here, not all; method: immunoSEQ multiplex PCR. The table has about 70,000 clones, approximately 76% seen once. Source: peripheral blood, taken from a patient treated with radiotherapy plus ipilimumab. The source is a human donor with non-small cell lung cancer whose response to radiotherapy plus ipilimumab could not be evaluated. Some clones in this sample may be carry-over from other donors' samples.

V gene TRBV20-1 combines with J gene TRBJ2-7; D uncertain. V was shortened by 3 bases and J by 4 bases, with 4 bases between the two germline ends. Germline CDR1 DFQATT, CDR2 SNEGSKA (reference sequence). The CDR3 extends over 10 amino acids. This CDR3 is CSASRYEQYF. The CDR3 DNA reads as TGCAGTGCTAGCCGGTACGAGCAGTACTTC.

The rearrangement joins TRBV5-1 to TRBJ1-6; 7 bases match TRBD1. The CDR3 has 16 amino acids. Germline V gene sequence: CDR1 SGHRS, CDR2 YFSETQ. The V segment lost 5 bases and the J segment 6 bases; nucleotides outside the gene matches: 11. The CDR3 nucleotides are TGCGCCAGCAGGGGCCTGGCACAGGGGACTAATTCACCCCTCCACTTT. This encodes CASRGLAQGTNSPLHF.

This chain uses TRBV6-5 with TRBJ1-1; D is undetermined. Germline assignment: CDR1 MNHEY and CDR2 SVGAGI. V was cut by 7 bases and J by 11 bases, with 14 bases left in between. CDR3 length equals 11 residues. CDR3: CASINVGRAFF. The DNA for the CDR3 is TGTGCCAGCATTAACGTGGGCCGGGCTTTCTTT.